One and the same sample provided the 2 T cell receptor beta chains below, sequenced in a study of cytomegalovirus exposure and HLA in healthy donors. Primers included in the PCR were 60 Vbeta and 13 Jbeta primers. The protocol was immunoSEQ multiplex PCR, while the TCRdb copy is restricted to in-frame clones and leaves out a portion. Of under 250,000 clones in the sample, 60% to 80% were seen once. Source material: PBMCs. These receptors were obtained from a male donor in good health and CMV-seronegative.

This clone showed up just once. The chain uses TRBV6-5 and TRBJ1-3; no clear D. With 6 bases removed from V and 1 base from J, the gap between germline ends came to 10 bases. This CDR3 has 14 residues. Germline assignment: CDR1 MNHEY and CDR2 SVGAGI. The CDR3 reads CASSLPTSGNTIYF. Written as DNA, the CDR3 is TGTGCCAGCAGCCTTCCGACATCTGGAAACACCATATATTTT.

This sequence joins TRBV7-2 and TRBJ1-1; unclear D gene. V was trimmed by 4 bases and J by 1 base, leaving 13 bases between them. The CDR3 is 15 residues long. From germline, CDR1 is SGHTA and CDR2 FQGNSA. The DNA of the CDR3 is TGTGCCAGCAGCTCAAAGCGTTACACGAACACTGAAGCTTTCTTT. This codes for CASSSKRYTNTEAFF.